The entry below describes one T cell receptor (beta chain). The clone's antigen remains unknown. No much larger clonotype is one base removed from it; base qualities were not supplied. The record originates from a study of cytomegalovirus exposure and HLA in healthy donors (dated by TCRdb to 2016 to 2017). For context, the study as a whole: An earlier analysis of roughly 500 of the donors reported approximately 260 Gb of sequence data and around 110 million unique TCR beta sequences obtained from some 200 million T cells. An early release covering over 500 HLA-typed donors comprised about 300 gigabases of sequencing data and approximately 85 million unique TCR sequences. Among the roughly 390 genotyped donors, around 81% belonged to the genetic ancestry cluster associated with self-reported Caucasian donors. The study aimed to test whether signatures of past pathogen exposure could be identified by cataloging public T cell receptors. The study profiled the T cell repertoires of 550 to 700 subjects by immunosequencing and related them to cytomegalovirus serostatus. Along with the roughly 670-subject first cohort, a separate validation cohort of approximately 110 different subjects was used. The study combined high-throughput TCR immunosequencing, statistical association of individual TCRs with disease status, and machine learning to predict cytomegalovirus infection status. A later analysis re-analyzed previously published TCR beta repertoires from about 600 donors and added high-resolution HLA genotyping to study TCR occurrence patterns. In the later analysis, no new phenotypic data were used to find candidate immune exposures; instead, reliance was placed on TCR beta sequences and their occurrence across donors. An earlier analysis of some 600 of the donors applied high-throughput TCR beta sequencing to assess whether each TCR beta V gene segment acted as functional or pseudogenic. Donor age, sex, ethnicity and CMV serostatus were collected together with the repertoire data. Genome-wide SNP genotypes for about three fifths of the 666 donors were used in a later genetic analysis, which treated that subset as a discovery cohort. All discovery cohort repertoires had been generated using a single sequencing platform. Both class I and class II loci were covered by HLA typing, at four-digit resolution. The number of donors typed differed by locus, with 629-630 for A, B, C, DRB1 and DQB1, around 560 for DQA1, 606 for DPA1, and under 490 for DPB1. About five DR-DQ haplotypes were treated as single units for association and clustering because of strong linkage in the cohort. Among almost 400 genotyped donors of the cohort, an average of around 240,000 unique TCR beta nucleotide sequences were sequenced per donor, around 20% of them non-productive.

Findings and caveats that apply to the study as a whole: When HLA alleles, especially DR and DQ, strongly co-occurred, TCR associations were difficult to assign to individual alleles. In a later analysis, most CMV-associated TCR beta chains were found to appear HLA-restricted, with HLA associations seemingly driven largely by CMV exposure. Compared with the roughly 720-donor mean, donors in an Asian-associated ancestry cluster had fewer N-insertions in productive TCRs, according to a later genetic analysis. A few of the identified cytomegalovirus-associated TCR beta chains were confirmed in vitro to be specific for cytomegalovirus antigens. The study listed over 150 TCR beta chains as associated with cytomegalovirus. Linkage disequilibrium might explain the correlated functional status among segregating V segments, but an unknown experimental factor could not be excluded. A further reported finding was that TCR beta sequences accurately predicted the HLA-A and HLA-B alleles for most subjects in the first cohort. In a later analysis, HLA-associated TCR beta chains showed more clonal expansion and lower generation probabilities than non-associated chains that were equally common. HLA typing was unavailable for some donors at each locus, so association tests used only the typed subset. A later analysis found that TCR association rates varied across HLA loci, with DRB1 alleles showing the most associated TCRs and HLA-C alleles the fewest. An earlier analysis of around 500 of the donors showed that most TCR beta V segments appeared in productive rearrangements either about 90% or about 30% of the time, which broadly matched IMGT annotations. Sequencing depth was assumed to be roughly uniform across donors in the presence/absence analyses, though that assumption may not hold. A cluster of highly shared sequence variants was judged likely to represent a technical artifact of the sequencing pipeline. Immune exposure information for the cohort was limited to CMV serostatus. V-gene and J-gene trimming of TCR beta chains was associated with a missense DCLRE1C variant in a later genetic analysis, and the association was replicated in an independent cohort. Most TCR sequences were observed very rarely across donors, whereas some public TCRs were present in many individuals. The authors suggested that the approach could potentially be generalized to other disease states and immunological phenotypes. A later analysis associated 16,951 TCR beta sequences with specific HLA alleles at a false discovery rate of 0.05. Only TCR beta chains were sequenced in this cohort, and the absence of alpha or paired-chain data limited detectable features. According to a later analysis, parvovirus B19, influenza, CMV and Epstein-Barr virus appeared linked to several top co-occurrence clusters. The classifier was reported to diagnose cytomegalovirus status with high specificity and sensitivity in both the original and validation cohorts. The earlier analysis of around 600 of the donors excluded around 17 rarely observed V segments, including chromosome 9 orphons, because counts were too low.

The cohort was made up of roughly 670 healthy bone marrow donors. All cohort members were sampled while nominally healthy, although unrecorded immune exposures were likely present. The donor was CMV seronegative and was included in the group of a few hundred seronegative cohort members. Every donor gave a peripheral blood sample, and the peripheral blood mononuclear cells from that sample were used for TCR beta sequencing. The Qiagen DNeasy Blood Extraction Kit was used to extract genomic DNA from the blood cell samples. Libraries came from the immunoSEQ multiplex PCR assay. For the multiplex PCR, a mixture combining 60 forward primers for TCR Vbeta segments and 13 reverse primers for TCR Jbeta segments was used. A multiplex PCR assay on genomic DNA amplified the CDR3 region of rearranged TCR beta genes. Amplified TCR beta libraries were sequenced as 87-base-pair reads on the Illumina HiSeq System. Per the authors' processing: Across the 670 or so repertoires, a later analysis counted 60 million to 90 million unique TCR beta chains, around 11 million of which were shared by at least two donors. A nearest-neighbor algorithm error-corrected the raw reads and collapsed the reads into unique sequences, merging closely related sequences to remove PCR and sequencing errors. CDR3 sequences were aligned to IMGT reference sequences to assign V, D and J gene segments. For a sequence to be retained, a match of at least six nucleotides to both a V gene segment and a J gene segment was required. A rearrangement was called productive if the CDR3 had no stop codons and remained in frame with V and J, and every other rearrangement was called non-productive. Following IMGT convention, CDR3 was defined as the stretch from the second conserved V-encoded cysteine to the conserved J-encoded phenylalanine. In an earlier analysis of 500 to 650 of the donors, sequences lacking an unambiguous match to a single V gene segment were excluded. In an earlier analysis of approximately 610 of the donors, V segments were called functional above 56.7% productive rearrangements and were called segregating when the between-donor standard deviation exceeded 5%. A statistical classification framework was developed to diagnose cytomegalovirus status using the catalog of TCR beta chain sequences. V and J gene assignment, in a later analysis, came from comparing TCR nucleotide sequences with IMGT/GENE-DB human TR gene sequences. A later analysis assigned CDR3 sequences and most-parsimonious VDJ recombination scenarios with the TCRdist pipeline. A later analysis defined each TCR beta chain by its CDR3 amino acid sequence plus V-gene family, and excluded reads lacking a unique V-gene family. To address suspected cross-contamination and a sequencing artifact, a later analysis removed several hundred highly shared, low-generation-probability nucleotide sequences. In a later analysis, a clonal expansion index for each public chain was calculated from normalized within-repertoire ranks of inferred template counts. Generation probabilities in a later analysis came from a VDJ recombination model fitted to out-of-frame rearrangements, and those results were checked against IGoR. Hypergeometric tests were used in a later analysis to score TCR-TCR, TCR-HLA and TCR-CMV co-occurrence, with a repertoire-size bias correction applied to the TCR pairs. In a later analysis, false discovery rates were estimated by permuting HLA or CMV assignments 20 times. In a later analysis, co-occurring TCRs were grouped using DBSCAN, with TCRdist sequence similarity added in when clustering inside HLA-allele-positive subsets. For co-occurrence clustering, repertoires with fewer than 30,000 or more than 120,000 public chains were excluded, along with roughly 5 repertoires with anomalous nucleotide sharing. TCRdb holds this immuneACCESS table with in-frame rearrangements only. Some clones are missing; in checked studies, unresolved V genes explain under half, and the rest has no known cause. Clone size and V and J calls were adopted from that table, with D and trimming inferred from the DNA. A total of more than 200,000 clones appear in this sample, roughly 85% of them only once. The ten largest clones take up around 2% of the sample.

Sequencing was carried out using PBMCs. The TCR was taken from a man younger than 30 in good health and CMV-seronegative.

In nucleotides, the sequence is TGTGCCAGCAGTTTAAAACAGAGCTTTTCACCCCTCCACTTT. Its protein is CASSLKQSFSPLHF. Recombination joined TRBV27 with TRBJ1-6; no confident D gene assignment can be made. CDR1 and CDR2, looked up from the germline V gene (reference sequence), are MNHEY and SMNVEV. Counted from cysteine to phenylalanine, this CDR3 has 14 amino acids. The kept DNA is CDR3 alone, 42 bases in frame from the first base. The junction carries 11 bases between V and J, which are trimmed by 2 bases and 9 bases respectively.